This T cell receptor (beta chain) was retrieved from a study of T cell changes during pregnancy in multiple sclerosis. Some clones are missing from TCRdb's copy, which holds only in-frame ones; the method was immunoSEQ multiplex PCR. The sample has approximately 49,000 clones, 85% to 95% seen once; the top ten hold 0.75% to 1%. This TCR came from a female donor with multiple sclerosis, enrolled in a pregnancy study. This specimen consisted of peripheral blood, obtained after pregnancy.

Here the CDR3 DNA reads TGTGCCAGCTCACCAGGTACGGACAGGAACACTGAAGCTTTCTTT. Amino acid sequence: CASSPGTDRNTEAFF. The rearrangement uses TRBV18 and TRBJ1-1, with D possibly matching TRBD1 (6 bases). In germline, CDR1 is KGHSH, CDR2 LQKENI. The CDR3 sequence is 15 residues long. Deletions cut 2 bases from V and 1 base from J, with 11 bases between.